These T cell receptor beta chains were read from a single sample in a study of T cell responses to AZD1222 COVID-19 vaccine. Assay used: immunoSEQ multiplex PCR; TCRdb lists only in-frame clones, some missing. This table has just over 150,000 clones, 88% appearing once. This material consisted of peripheral blood, taken after recovery from COVID-19. Source of these receptors: an adult who had recovered from COVID-19. Each CDR3 is given with its conserved first and last residue. Each record gives: CDR3 DNA, CDR3 protein, clone size, V gene, D gene, J gene. The D gene is left open where the match is weak. Size tells how often a clone was seen (once, few, many) or the class of an expanded clone, and some rows leave it out.

cdr3_nt: TGTGCCAGCAGCGCCAGGAACCCGGGGGGCTACACCTTC; cdr3_aa: CASSARNPGGYTF; clone_size: .; v_call: TRBV9; d_call: .; j_call: TRBJ1-2
cdr3_nt: TGTGCCAGCAGTGAAAGTGTCGAGCAGTACTTC; cdr3_aa: CASSESVEQYF; clone_size: .; v_call: TRBV2; d_call: .; j_call: TRBJ2-7
cdr3_nt: TGTGCCAGCAGCCAAGTACAGGGAAATGAAAAACTGTTTTTT; cdr3_aa: CASSQVQGNEKLFF; clone_size: .; v_call: TRBV4-2; d_call: .; j_call: TRBJ1-4
cdr3_nt: TGTGCCAGCAGCAAAGCGCTTAAAACGCTTCGACAGGGGAACGAGCAGTACTTC; cdr3_aa: CASSKALKTLRQGNEQYF; clone_size: .; v_call: TRBV21-1; d_call: .; j_call: TRBJ2-7
cdr3_nt: TGTGCCAGTAGCTCACAGGGGGCTGGGAACACTGAAGCTTTCTTT; cdr3_aa: CASSSQGAGNTEAFF; clone_size: once; v_call: TRBV19; d_call: TRBD1; j_call: TRBJ1-1
cdr3_nt: TGTGCCAGCAGCCTAACGGGACAGGAGGACGAAAAACTGTTTTTT; cdr3_aa: CASSLTGQEDEKLFF; clone_size: .; v_call: TRBV7-3; d_call: TRBD1; j_call: TRBJ1-4
cdr3_nt: TGTGCCAGCTCACCCAAAAATGGGGGTGGCTACACCTTC; cdr3_aa: CASSPKNGGGYTF; clone_size: .; v_call: TRBV18; d_call: .; j_call: TRBJ1-2
cdr3_nt: TGTGCCAGCAGCGTAGCTGGGACTAGCGGGGCTAGCACAGATACGCAGTATTTT; cdr3_aa: CASSVAGTSGASTDTQYF; clone_size: .; v_call: TRBV9; d_call: TRBD2; j_call: TRBJ2-3
cdr3_nt: TGTGCCAGCAGCTTGGCCGGCCCAGCTGAAGCTTTCTTT; cdr3_aa: CASSLAGPAEAFF; clone_size: .; v_call: TRBV5-6; d_call: .; j_call: TRBJ1-1
cdr3_nt: TGTGCCAGCAGTTCAGGGTTTCACGAGCAGTACTTC; cdr3_aa: CASSSGFHEQYF; clone_size: .; v_call: TRBV2; d_call: .; j_call: TRBJ2-7
cdr3_nt: TGTCGCCCCCGGGACAGAGTTAATGAAAAACTGTTTTTT; cdr3_aa: CRPRDRVNEKLFF; clone_size: .; v_call: TRBV2; d_call: TRBD1; j_call: TRBJ1-4
cdr3_nt: TGTGCCAGTAGTCTGGGGGATTCCAACACTGAAGCTTTCTTT; cdr3_aa: CASSLGDSNTEAFF; clone_size: .; v_call: TRBV7-9; d_call: .; j_call: TRBJ1-1
cdr3_nt: TGCGCCAGCAGCCGCGGGACGGAGGGACAAGGAAACACCATATATTTT; cdr3_aa: CASSRGTEGQGNTIYF; clone_size: .; v_call: TRBV10-1; d_call: .; j_call: TRBJ1-3
cdr3_nt: TGTGCCAGTATCCCTTTACAGGGGGCAACGAACACTGAAGCTTTCTTT; cdr3_aa: CASIPLQGATNTEAFF; clone_size: .; v_call: TRBV19; d_call: TRBD1; j_call: TRBJ1-1
cdr3_nt: TGTGCCAGCGGGGGACAGACCGTCTCCTACAATGAGCAGTTCTTC; cdr3_aa: CASGGQTVSYNEQFF; clone_size: .; v_call: TRBV19; d_call: .; j_call: TRBJ2-1
cdr3_nt: TGTGCCAGCAGCCTCCCTGCCAGGGGGCAGTTCTTC; cdr3_aa: CASSLPARGQFF; clone_size: .; v_call: TRBV3-1/TRBV3-2; d_call: .; j_call: TRBJ2-1
cdr3_nt: TGTGCCAGCAGCTTGGACAGGGGGCGCGGTAATGAGCAGTTCTTC; cdr3_aa: CASSLDRGRGNEQFF; clone_size: few; v_call: TRBV7-9; d_call: TRBD1; j_call: TRBJ2-1
cdr3_nt: TGTGCCAGCAGCACCCACAGGGACTACGAGCAGTACTTC; cdr3_aa: CASSTHRDYEQYF; clone_size: .; v_call: TRBV28; d_call: .; j_call: TRBJ2-7
cdr3_nt: TGTGCCAGCAGCTTTTCCGGGGGGCGCGAGCAGTACTTC; cdr3_aa: CASSFSGGREQYF; clone_size: .; v_call: TRBV7-2; d_call: .; j_call: TRBJ2-7
cdr3_nt: TGTGCCAGCAGTTTATGGGGGTTCGGCACATCAAATCAGCCCCAGCATTTT; cdr3_aa: CASSLWGFGTSNQPQHF; clone_size: .; v_call: TRBV28; d_call: .; j_call: TRBJ1-5
cdr3_nt: TGTGCCAGCTCGCCGACAGCTAATCAGCCCCAGCATTTT; cdr3_aa: CASSPTANQPQHF; clone_size: .; v_call: TRBV18; d_call: .; j_call: TRBJ1-5
cdr3_nt: TGTGCCAGCAGCTCCCGGACAGGCACTAACTATGGCTACACCTTC; cdr3_aa: CASSSRTGTNYGYTF; clone_size: few; v_call: TRBV7-2; d_call: TRBD1; j_call: TRBJ1-2
cdr3_nt: TGCGCCAGCAGCGATAACCCGACAGGCGGTCGCGGAAACACCATATATTTT; cdr3_aa: CASSDNPTGGRGNTIYF; clone_size: .; v_call: TRBV5-1; d_call: .; j_call: TRBJ1-3
cdr3_nt: TGTGCCATCAAACACGCCGGGGGTTGGGATGAAAAACTGTTTTTT; cdr3_aa: CAIKHAGGWDEKLFF; clone_size: .; v_call: TRBV6-5; d_call: .; j_call: TRBJ1-4
cdr3_nt: TGCGCCAGCAGCCTATTGGTGGCGGCCTCCTACGAGCAGTACTTC; cdr3_aa: CASSLLVAASYEQYF; clone_size: once; v_call: TRBV5-1; d_call: .; j_call: TRBJ2-7
cdr3_nt: TGTGCCAGCAGGTCCAATTCACCCCTCCACTTT; cdr3_aa: CASRSNSPLHF; clone_size: once; v_call: TRBV12-3/TRBV12-4; d_call: .; j_call: TRBJ1-6
cdr3_nt: TGTGCCAGCAGCGTAGATATCCAGGGCCCCGGGGAGCTGTTTTTT; cdr3_aa: CASSVDIQGPGELFF; clone_size: .; v_call: TRBV9; d_call: .; j_call: TRBJ2-2
cdr3_nt: TGTGCCAGCAGTTCCGCACTAGCGGGGGAAACAGATACGCAGTATTTT; cdr3_aa: CASSSALAGETDTQYF; clone_size: .; v_call: TRBV6-5; d_call: TRBD2; j_call: TRBJ2-3
cdr3_nt: TGTGCCAGCAGTTTGTATACCGGGACAGCGAACACTGAAGCTTTCTTT; cdr3_aa: CASSLYTGTANTEAFF; clone_size: .; v_call: TRBV27; d_call: TRBD1; j_call: TRBJ1-1
cdr3_nt: TGTGCCAGCAGTTTCGGTCGGGGGGCGAGCAATCAGCCCCAGCATTTT; cdr3_aa: CASSFGRGASNQPQHF; clone_size: .; v_call: TRBV28; d_call: .; j_call: TRBJ1-5
cdr3_nt: TGTGCCAGCAGCGCCGACAGGGACGAGCAGTACTTC; cdr3_aa: CASSADRDEQYF; clone_size: .; v_call: TRBV9; d_call: TRBD1; j_call: TRBJ2-7
cdr3_nt: TGCGCCAGCAGCCAGGAGGGACCGCTCTCTGGAAACACCATATATTTT; cdr3_aa: CASSQEGPLSGNTIYF; clone_size: .; v_call: TRBV4-3; d_call: .; j_call: TRBJ1-3
cdr3_nt: TGTGCCAGCAGTCTACAACTAGCCACAGATACGCAGTATTTT; cdr3_aa: CASSLQLATDTQYF; clone_size: .; v_call: TRBV27; d_call: .; j_call: TRBJ2-3
cdr3_nt: TGCAGCGTTGTATCGGGGACTAGCGGCACAGATACGCAGTATTTT; cdr3_aa: CSVVSGTSGTDTQYF; clone_size: .; v_call: TRBV29-1; d_call: TRBD2; j_call: TRBJ2-3
cdr3_nt: TGTGCCAGCAGCCTAAACCCGGGGACAGGGGGCTATGGCTACACCTTC; cdr3_aa: CASSLNPGTGGYGYTF; clone_size: few; v_call: TRBV7-9; d_call: TRBD1; j_call: TRBJ1-2
cdr3_nt: TGTGCCAGCAGTGGTCGGGACAGGGGATACAATGAGCAGTTCTTC; cdr3_aa: CASSGRDRGYNEQFF; clone_size: .; v_call: TRBV2; d_call: TRBD1; j_call: TRBJ2-1
cdr3_nt: TGTGCCAGCAGCCAGACAGGGGTAGAAGTCGACGGGAATTCACCCCTCCACTTT; cdr3_aa: CASSQTGVEVDGNSPLHF; clone_size: .; v_call: TRBV3-1/TRBV3-2; d_call: TRBD1; j_call: TRBJ1-6
cdr3_nt: TGTGCCAGCAGCTTAATGGGGACAGGGGGCTCCTACGAGCAGTACTTC; cdr3_aa: CASSLMGTGGSYEQYF; clone_size: few; v_call: TRBV7-9; d_call: TRBD1; j_call: TRBJ2-7
cdr3_nt: TGTGCCAGCAGCGCGGGACTAGCGGTTACCGGGGAGCTGTTTTTT; cdr3_aa: CASSAGLAVTGELFF; clone_size: .; v_call: TRBV9; d_call: TRBD2; j_call: TRBJ2-2
cdr3_nt: TGCGCCAGCAGCTTGATGGGCACTAGCGGACAAGGGGAGCTGTTTTTT; cdr3_aa: CASSLMGTSGQGELFF; clone_size: .; v_call: TRBV5-1; d_call: TRBD2; j_call: TRBJ2-2
cdr3_nt: TGTGCCAGCAGGAGGACAGGGGGCGCAGGTGGCTACACCTTC; cdr3_aa: CASRRTGGAGGYTF; clone_size: .; v_call: TRBV14; d_call: TRBD1; j_call: TRBJ1-2
cdr3_nt: TGCGCCAGCAGCTTGGCCGGATTTTACAATGAGCAGTTCTTC; cdr3_aa: CASSLAGFYNEQFF; clone_size: once; v_call: TRBV5-1; d_call: .; j_call: TRBJ2-1
cdr3_nt: TGTGCCAGCAGCCGACAGGGAGGCTATGGCTACACCTTC; cdr3_aa: CASSRQGGYGYTF; clone_size: .; v_call: TRBV12-3/TRBV12-4; d_call: TRBD1; j_call: TRBJ1-2
cdr3_nt: TGTGCCAGCTCACCCAATACACCCGGGGGTGCTGGCTACACCTTC; cdr3_aa: CASSPNTPGGAGYTF; clone_size: .; v_call: TRBV18; d_call: .; j_call: TRBJ1-2
cdr3_nt: TGTGCCAGCAACCCAATGGGGGGCTACACCTTC; cdr3_aa: CASNPMGGYTF; clone_size: few; v_call: TRBV21-1; d_call: .; j_call: TRBJ1-2
cdr3_nt: TGTGCCAGCAGAATCCGAGCGGGGGATGGTGGAGCTTTCTTT; cdr3_aa: CASRIRAGDGGAFF; clone_size: .; v_call: TRBV7-2; d_call: .; j_call: TRBJ1-1
cdr3_nt: TGTGCCAGCTCAGCCACAGGGACTTCTGGGTATGGCTACACCTTC; cdr3_aa: CASSATGTSGYGYTF; clone_size: .; v_call: TRBV18; d_call: .; j_call: TRBJ1-2
cdr3_nt: TGTGCCAGCAGTAGGGACAGAGGGGGCTATGGCTACACCTTC; cdr3_aa: CASSRDRGGYGYTF; clone_size: .; v_call: TRBV7-9; d_call: TRBD1; j_call: TRBJ1-2
cdr3_nt: TGTGCCAGCACCACCAGGGGACAGGGGACAGAGACCCAGTACTTC; cdr3_aa: CASTTRGQGTETQYF; clone_size: .; v_call: TRBV18; d_call: TRBD1; j_call: TRBJ2-5
cdr3_nt: TGTGCCAGCGGACAGGGATTGAACACTGAAGCTTTCTTT; cdr3_aa: CASGQGLNTEAFF; clone_size: .; v_call: TRBV2; d_call: TRBD1; j_call: TRBJ1-1
cdr3_nt: TGTGCCAGCAGTTCCGCAACAGACTCTGGAAACACCATATATTTT; cdr3_aa: CASSSATDSGNTIYF; clone_size: .; v_call: TRBV6-6; d_call: .; j_call: TRBJ1-3
cdr3_nt: TGTGCCAGCACCGGGAGGGGGGCGAACACCGGGGAGCTGTTTTTT; cdr3_aa: CASTGRGANTGELFF; clone_size: .; v_call: TRBV28; d_call: TRBD2; j_call: TRBJ2-2
cdr3_nt: TGTGCCAGCAGCTTAGGGTCTAGCGGACGACCGGGCACAGATACGCAGTATTTT; cdr3_aa: CASSLGSSGRPGTDTQYF; clone_size: .; v_call: TRBV7-2; d_call: TRBD2; j_call: TRBJ2-3